Each of the 7 T cell receptor beta chains below was sequenced from the same sample in a study of cytomegalovirus exposure and HLA in healthy donors. The PCR was carried out with 60 Vbeta primers and 13 Jbeta primers. Produced via immunoSEQ multiplex PCR; TCRdb's table is partial and in-frame only. The sample records around 85,000 clones, around 80% being singletons. Material: PBMCs. Source of these receptors: a male donor in good health and CMV-seronegative.

The V and J genes are TRBV10-2 and TRBJ2-2, with 9 bases aligning to TRBD2. From germline, CDR1 is WSHSY and CDR2 SAAADI. V lost 4 bases, J lost 5 bases, and 5 bases stayed unmatched. The CDR3 runs to 15 residues. CDR3 nucleotides: TGCGCCAGCAGTGGGGTTAGCGGGGGAACCGGGGAGCTGTTTTTT. It specifies CASSGVSGGTGELFF.

The CDR3 bases are TGTGCCAGCAGCTTAGGAGTGTATGGCTACACCTTC. Translation: CASSLGVYGYTF. This chain links TRBV11-2 with TRBJ1-2; no clear D gene. The length of the CDR3 is 12 residues. The V gene lost 1 base and the J gene lost 5 bases, with 5 bases spanning the gap. In germline, CDR1 is SGHAT, CDR2 FQNNGV.

The chain couples TRBV6-1 to TRBJ1-5; the D gene is possibly TRBD1 (6 bases). The V gene's germline CDR1 is MNHNS and CDR2 SASEGT. This CDR3 has 17 amino acids. Deletions cut 3 bases from V and 0 bases from J, with 15 bases between. DNA of the CDR3: TGTGCCAGCAGTGACCCTTTCAGGGGATATAGCAATCAGCCCCAGCATTTT. Its translation: CASSDPFRGYSNQPQHF.

The chain couples TRBV5-1 to TRBJ2-5; 7 positions match TRBD2. Losses at the gene ends were 0 bases for V and 5 bases for J; bases not matched to a gene: 4. Germline V gives CDR1 SGHRS, CDR2 YFSETQ. This CDR3 region has 14 residues. The CDR3 sequence: CASSLGTRSETQYF. As DNA, the CDR3 is TGCGCCAGCAGCTTGGGGACTAGATCCGAGACCCAGTACTTC.

The chain couples TRBV2 to TRBJ1-6; D unclear. This CDR3 has 14 amino acids. The germline V gene has CDR1 SNHLY and CDR2 FYNNEI. Trimming stripped 7 bases from V and 6 bases from J, with 13 bases between. The CDR3 DNA sequence: TGTGCCAGCACCGAAACCTCTAGTAATTCACCCCTCCACTTT. It encodes CASTETSSNSPLHF.

The chain couples TRBV5-6 to TRBJ2-3, with D tentatively TRBD2 (6 bases). This CDR3 contains 15 residues. Between the trimmed V and J ends, which lost 5 bases and 2 bases, there was a span of 15 bases. The germline V gene encodes CDR1 SGHDT and CDR2 YYEEEE. Here the CDR3 reads CASRLQTSPTDTQYF. The CDR3 DNA reads as TGTGCCAGCAGACTTCAGACTAGTCCCACAGATACGCAGTATTTT. The whole variable domain, remainder taken from reference TRBV5-6 and TRBJ2-3, is DAGVTQSPTHLIKTRGQQVTLRCSPKSGHDTVSWYQQALGQGPQFIFQYYEEEERQRGNFPDRFSGHQFPNYSSELNVNALLLGDSALYLCASRLQTSPTDTQYFGPGTRLTVL.

This clone was detected a few times. This chain connects TRBV10-1 to TRBJ2-7, with TRBD1 as a possible D gene (5 bases). Per the germline V gene, CDR1 is WNHNN and CDR2 is SYGVQD (reference sequence). This CDR3 region has 15 residues. Trimming pared 5 bases from V and 2 bases from J, leaving 16 bases between. DNA for the CDR3: TGCGCCAGCAGTAAGGACATATCAAGCCCCTACGAGCAGTACTTC. It is translated as CASSKDISSPYEQYF.